This T cell receptor beta chain was sequenced in a study of blood T cell repertoires in COVID-19. Study summary: From T cells, B-cell-depleted T cells, or PBMCs came the material, which was cDNA or gDNA.

The table came from immunoSEQ multiplex PCR; TCRdb's copy has only in-frame clones and leaves some out. The repertoire has a few hundred thousand clones, roughly 90% of them found once; the top ten carry around 13%. The CDR3 contains 15 residues. Germline assignment: CDR1 KGHDR and CDR2 SFDVKD. V was pared by 3 bases and J by 0 bases, with 8 bases between. This receptor was taken from an older woman with COVID-19, enrolled during active disease. Sequencing input: peripheral blood. The chain employs TRBV24-1 and TRBJ2-1, with D unresolved. Written as DNA, the CDR3 is TGTGCCACCAGTGATCCTTCGGGCTCCTACAATGAGCAGTTCTTC. Translating it yields CATSDPSGSYNEQFF.